This TCR beta chain was sequenced during a study of blood T cells in healthy people across ages. Only a few counts were recorded for this clonotype. Germline V gene sequence: CDR1 DFQATT, CDR2 SNEGSKA (reference sequence). This CDR3 spans 14 amino acids. Trimming left V 3 bases short and J 4 bases short, with 13 bases between. Individuals who donated were healthy Caucasians from Russia aged roughly 6 to 90. The second PCR ran about 6 to 11 cycles with a sample-barcoded 5' primer and J-beta primers. TCRdb reprocessed the 5' RACE reads via MiXCR and lists one record per CDR3 protein. The repertoire consists of fewer than 800,000 distinct CDR3 sequences, with more than 20% occurring once and the leading ten covering roughly a tenth. These data also formed part of another study, on T cells of mothers and their children.

The sample taken for sequencing was blood. V gene TRBV20-1 combines with J gene TRBJ2-1, with D unresolved. This sequence originates from a boy aged 5-17 years in good health. CDR3 DNA sequence: TGCAGTGCTAGTCTAGGGTCAATATACAATGAGCAGTTCTTC. Translation: CSASLGSIYNEQFF.